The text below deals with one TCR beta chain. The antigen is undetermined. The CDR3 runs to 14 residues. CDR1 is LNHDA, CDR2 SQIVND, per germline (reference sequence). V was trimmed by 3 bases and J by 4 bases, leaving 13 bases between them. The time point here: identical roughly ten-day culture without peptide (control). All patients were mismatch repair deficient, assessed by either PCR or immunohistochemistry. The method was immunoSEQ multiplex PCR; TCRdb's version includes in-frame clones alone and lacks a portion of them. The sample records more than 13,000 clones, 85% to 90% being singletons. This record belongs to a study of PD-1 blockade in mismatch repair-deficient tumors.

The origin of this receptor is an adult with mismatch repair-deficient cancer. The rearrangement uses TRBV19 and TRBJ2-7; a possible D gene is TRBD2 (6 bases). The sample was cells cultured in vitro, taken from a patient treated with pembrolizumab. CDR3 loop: CASSIGTSIYEQYF. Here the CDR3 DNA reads TGTGCCAGTAGTATTGGGACTTCAATTTACGAGCAGTACTTC.